This TCR beta chain was recovered during a study of OX40 agonist ivuxolimab in advanced cancers. Data came from immunoSEQ multiplex PCR; TCRdb stores just in-frame clones and leaves some out. The table shows tens of thousands of clones, with roughly 91% occurring only once. V lost 6 bases and J 0 bases, leaving 8 bases between the germline ends. There are 13 residues in the CDR3. Germline V gene data show CDR1 as LNHNV and CDR2 as YYDKDF (reference sequence). General observations from the study: At 0.1 to 3.0 mg/kg, CD4+ and CD8+ blood T cells expanded clonally by week 6.

About this clone: Its cognate antigen is unknown.

The sequence derives from an adult with an advanced solid tumor such as melanoma, head and neck, liver or kidney cancer. Sequences were derived from CD4+ or CD8+ T cells sorted from blood, sampled in a trial of the OX40 agonist ivuxolimab. The chain is built from TRBV15 and TRBJ1-1; no definite D call. As DNA, the CDR3 is TGTGCCACCAGAGATCAGATGAACACTGAAGCTTTCTTT. Amino acids: CATRDQMNTEAFF.